This T cell receptor beta chain was recovered during a study of early T cells in non-severe SARS-CoV-2 infection. Overall study: Sequencing used unsorted whole-blood bulk RNA, so chains lack pairing.

This CDR3 is 17 amino acids long. Deletions cut 0 bases from V and 2 bases from J, with 17 bases between. Germline loops: CDR1 SQVTM, CDR2 ANQGSEA. This clonotype was counted at least ten times. Its antigen is not identified. Study-wide results and caveats: Missing private and CD4 specificities, VDJdb matching favored anti-spike CD8 responses.

Individual cDNA molecules were tagged with unique molecular identifiers. TCRdb recomputed calls from the 5' RACE reads with MiXCR, one row per CDR3 protein. The sample contains around 60,000 distinct CDR3 sequences, less than 15% of which appear only once. The rearrangement links TRBV29-1 to TRBJ2-1; D is unresolved. The sequenced material came from whole blood. This TCR derives from an adult who was a healthcare worker with PCR-confirmed SARS-CoV-2 infection or an uninfected control (not recorded which). The CDR3 loop is CSVEDRPQDATYNEQFF. Written as DNA, the CDR3 is TGCAGCGTTGAAGATCGGCCGCAGGACGCCACCTACAATGAGCAGTTCTTC.